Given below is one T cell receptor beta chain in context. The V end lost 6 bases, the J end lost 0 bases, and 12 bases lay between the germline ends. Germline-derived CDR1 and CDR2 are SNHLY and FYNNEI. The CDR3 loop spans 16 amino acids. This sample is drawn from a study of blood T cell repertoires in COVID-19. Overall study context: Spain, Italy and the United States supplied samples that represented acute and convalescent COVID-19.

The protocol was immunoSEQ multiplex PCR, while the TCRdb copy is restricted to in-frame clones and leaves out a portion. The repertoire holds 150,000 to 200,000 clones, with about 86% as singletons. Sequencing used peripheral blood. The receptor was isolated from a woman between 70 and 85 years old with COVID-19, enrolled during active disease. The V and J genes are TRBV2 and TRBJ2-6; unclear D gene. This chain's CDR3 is CASSKDGSSGANVLTF. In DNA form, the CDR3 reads TGTGCCAGCAGCAAAGACGGGTCCTCTGGGGCCAACGTCCTGACTTTC. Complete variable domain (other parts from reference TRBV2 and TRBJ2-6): EPEVTQTPSHQVTQMGQEVILRCVPISNHLYFYWYRQILGQKVEFLVSFYNNEISEKSEIFDDQFSVERPDGSNFTLKIRSTKLEDSAMYFCASSKDGSSGANVLTFGAGSRLTVL.